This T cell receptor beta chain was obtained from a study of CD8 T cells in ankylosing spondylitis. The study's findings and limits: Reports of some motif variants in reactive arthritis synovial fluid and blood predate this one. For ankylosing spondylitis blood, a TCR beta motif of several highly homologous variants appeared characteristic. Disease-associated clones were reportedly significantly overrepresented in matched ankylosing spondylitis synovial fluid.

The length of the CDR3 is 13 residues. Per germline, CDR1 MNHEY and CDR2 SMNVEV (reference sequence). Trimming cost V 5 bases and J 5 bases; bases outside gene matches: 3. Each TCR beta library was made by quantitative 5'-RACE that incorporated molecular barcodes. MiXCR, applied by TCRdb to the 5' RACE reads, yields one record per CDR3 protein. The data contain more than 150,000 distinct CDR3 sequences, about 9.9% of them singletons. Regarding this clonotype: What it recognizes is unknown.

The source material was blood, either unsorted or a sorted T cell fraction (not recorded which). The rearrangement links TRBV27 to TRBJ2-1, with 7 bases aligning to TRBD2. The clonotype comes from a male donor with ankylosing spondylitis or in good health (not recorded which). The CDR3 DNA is TGTGCCAGCAGTGGGCTAGCGGACAATGAGCAGTTCTTC. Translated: CASSGLADNEQFF.